The subject of this entry is one TCR beta chain. Germline V gene sequence: CDR1 MGHRA, CDR2 YSYEKL. CDR3 size: 19 residues. With 1 base removed from V and 6 bases from J, the gap between germline ends came to 25 bases. This specimen belongs to a study of cytomegalovirus exposure and HLA in healthy donors. Vbeta (60) and Jbeta (13) primers were used in the PCR. TCRdb's copy holds only in-frame clones and misses some; the assay was immunoSEQ multiplex PCR. The sample has roughly 77,000 clones, and its top ten clones hold about 4%. Sequencing was performed on PBMCs. The source of this sequence is a female donor in good health and CMV-seropositive. The V and J genes are TRBV4-1 and TRBJ2-1; D perhaps matches TRBD2 (7 bases). CDR3 sequence reads: CASSQGGGLRRQVANEQFF. As DNA, the CDR3 is TGCGCCAGCAGCCAAGGGGGGGGCCTCAGGAGACAGGTTGCCAATGAGCAGTTCTTC.